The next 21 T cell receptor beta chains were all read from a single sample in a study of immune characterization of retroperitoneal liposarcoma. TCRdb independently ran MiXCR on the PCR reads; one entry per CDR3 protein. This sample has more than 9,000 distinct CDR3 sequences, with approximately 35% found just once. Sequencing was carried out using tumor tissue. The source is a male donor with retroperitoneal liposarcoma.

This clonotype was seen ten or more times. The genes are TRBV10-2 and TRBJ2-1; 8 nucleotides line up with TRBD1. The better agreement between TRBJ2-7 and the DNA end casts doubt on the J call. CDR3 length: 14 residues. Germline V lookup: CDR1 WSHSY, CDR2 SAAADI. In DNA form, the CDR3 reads TGCGCCAGCAGTTACAGGGGGTTAGGATACGAGCAGTACTTC. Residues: CASSYRGLGYEQYF.

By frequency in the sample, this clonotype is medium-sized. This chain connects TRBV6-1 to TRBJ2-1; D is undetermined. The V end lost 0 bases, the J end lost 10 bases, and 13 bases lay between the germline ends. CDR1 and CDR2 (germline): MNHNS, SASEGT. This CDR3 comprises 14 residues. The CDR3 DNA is TGTGCCAGCAGTGAAGCGTGGGGTCCCCACGAGCAGTTCTTC. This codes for CASSEAWGPHEQFF.

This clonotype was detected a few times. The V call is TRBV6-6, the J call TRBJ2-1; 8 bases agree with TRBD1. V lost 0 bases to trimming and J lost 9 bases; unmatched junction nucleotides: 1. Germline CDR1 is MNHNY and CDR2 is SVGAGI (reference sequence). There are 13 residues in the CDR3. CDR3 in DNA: TGTGCCAGCAGTTACTCCGACAGGGGTGAGCAGTTCTTC. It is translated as CASSYSDRGEQFF.

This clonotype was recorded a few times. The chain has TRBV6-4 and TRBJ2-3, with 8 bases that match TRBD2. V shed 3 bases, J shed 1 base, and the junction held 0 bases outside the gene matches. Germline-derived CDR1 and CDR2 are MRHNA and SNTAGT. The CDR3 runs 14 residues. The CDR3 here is CASSERGGTDTQYF. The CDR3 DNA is TGTGCCAGCAGTGAGCGGGGGGGCACAGATACGCAGTATTTT.

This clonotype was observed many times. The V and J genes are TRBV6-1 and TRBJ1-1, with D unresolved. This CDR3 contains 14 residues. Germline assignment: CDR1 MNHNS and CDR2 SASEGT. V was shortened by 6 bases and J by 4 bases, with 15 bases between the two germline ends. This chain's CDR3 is CASRIRGGFTEAFF. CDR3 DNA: TGTGCCAGCAGGATTCGGGGAGGATTCACTGAAGCTTTCTTT.

Written as DNA, the CDR3 is TGTGCCAGCAGTCAGGGGTTCACCTACGAGCAGTACTTC. Its translation: CASSQGFTYEQYF. V is TRBV6-5 and J is TRBJ2-7, with D possibly being TRBD1 (6 bases). Looked up from germline, CDR1 is MNHEY and CDR2 is SVGAGI. The CDR3 covers 13 residues. V was cut by 5 bases and J by 2 bases, with 10 bases left in between.

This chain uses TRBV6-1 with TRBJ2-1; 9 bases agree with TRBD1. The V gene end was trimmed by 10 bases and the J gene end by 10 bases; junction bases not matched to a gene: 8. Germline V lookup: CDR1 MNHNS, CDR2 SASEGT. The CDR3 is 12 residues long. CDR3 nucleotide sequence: TGTGCCACCCGGGACAGGGCACACGAGCAGTTCTTC. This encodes CATRDRAHEQFF.

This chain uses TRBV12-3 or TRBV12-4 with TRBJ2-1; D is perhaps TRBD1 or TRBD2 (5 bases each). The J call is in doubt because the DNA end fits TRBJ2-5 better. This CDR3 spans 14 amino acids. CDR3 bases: TGTGCCAGCACGCCCGGGACCGTCAGCGAGACCCAGTACTTC. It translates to CASTPGTVSETQYF.

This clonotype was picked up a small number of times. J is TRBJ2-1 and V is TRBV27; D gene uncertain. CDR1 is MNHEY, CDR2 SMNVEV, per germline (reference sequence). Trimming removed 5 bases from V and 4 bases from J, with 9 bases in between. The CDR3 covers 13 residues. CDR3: CASSPSNYNEQFF. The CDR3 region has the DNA TGTGCCAGCAGTCCTAGTAATTACAATGAGCAGTTCTTC.

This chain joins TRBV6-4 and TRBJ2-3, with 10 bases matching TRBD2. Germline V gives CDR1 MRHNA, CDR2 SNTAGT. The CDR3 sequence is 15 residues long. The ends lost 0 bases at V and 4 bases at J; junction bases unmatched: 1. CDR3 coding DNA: TGTGCCAGCAGTGACTCTAGCGGGGGGCCAGATACGCAGTATTTT. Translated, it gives CASSDSSGGPDTQYF.

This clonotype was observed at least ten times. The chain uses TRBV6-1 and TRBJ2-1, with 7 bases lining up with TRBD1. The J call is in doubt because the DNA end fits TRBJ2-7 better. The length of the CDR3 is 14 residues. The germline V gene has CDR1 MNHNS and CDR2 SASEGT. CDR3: CARDRTGFYYEQYF. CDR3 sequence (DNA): TGTGCCAGGGATCGGACAGGCTTCTACTACGAGCAGTACTTC.

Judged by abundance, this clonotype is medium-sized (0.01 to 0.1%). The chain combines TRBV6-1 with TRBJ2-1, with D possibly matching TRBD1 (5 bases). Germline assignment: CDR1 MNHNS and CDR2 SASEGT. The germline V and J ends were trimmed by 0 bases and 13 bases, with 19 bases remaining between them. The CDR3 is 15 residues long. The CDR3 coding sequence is TGTGCCAGCAGTGAAGCTGACAGATACCAAGAGACCCAGTTCTTC. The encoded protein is CASSEADRYQETQFF.

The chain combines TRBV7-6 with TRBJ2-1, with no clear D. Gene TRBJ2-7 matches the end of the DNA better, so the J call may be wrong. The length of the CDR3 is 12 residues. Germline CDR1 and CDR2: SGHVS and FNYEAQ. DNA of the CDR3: TGTGCCAGCAGCCTCCTATGGAATGAGCAGTACTTC. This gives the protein CASSLLWNEQYF.

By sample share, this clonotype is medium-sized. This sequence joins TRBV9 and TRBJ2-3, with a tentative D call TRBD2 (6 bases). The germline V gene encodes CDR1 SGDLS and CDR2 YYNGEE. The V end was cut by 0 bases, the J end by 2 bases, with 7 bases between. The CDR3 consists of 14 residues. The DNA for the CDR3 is TGTGCCAGCAGCGTAGGGACTAACACAGATACGCAGTATTTT. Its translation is CASSVGTNTDTQYF.

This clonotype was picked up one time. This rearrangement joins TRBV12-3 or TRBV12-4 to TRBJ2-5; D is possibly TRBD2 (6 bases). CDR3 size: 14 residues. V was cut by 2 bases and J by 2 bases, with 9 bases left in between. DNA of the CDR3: TGTGCCAGCAGTTTAATGGAGGGACAAGAGACCCAGTACTTC. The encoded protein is CASSLMEGQETQYF.

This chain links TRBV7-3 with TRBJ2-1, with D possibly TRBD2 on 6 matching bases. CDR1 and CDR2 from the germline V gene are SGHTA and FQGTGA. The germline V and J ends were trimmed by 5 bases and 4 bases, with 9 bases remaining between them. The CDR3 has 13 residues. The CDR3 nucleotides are TGTGCCAGCAGCCAGACTAGTTACAATGAGCAGTTCTTC. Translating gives CASSQTSYNEQFF. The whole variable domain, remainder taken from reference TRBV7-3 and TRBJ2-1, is GAGVSQTPSNKVTEKGKYVELRCDPISGHTALYWYRQSLGQGPEFLIYFQGTGAADDSGLPNDRFFAVRPEGSVSTLKIQRTERGDSAVYLCASSQTSYNEQFFGPGTRLTVL.

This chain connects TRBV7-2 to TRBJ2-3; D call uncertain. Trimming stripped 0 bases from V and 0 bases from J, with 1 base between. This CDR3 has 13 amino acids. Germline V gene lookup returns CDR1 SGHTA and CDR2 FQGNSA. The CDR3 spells CASSLASTDTQYF. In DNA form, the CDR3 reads TGTGCCAGCAGCTTAGCTAGCACAGATACGCAGTATTTT. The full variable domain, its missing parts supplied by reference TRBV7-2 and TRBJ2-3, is GAGVSQSPSNKVTEKGKDVELRCDPISGHTALYWYRQSLGQGLEFLIYFQGNSAPDKSGLPSDRFSAERTGGSVSTLTIQRTQQEDSAVYLCASSLASTDTQYFGPGTRLTVL.

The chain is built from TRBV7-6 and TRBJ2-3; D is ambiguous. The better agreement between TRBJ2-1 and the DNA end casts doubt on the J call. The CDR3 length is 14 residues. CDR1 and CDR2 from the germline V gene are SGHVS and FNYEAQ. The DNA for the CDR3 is TGTGCCAGCAGCTTAGAAGTCCAGTTCGCCAAGCAGTTCTTC. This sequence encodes CASSLEVQFAKQFF.

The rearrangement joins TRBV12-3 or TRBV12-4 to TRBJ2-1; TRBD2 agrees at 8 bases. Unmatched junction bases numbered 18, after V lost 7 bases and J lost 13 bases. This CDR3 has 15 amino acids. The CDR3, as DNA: TGTGCCAGCACCCCCTCCGGGGGGGCGGTAGAGACCCAGTTCTTC. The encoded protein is CASTPSGGAVETQFF.

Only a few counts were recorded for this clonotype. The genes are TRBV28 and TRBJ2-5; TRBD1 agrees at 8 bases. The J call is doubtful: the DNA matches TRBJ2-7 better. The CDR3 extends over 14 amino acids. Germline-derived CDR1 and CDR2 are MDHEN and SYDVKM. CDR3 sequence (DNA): TGTGCCAGCACCCTACAGGGGGATTCCTACGAGCAGTACTTC. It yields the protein CASTLQGDSYEQYF.

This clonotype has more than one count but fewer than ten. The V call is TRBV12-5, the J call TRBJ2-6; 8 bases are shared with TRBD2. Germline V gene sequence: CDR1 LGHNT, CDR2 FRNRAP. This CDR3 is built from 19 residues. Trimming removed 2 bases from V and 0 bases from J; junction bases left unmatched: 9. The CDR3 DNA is TGTGCTAGTGGTTTGAGACACGGGACTAGGTCCTCTGGGGCCAACGTCCTGACTTTC. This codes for CASGLRHGTRSSGANVLTF.